These 3 T cell receptor beta chains were all obtained from the same sample, sequenced in a study of blood T cells in healthy people across ages. PCR was performed a second time for about 7 to 11 cycles using a sample-barcoded 5' primer and a J-beta primer mix. TCRdb used MiXCR to reprocess the 5' RACE reads, holding one entry per CDR3 protein. The table includes approximately 800,000 distinct CDR3 sequences, roughly 64% detected once. The specimen sequenced was blood. These receptors came from a young man in good health.

The rearrangement joins TRBV29-1 to TRBJ2-1; no clear D gene. Trimming pared 6 bases from V and 4 bases from J, leaving 7 bases between. The CDR3 has 11 residues. Per the germline V gene, CDR1 is SQVTM and CDR2 is ANQGSEA. The CDR3 spells CSVAEYNEQFF. Here the CDR3 DNA reads TGCAGCGTCGCCGAATACAATGAGCAGTTCTTC.

This chain connects TRBV15 to TRBJ2-7; 13 positions agree with TRBD2. The CDR3 is made up of 16 amino acids. Trimming removed 0 bases from V and 5 bases from J; junction bases left unmatched: 4. Germline CDR1 is LNHNV and CDR2 is YYDKDF (reference sequence). CDR3 nucleotides: TGTGCCACCAGCAGAGATCGGGGGACTAGCGGGGACGAGCAGTACTTC. Protein product: CATSRDRGTSGDEQYF.

The rearrangement uses TRBV29-1 and TRBJ2-1; a possible D gene is TRBD1 (6 bases). Per the germline V gene, CDR1 is SQVTM and CDR2 is ANQGSEA. The CDR3 sequence is 19 residues long. V was pared by 7 bases and J by 0 bases, with 28 bases between. Here the CDR3 reads CSAGVCIGQPKYSYNEQFF. The CDR3 nucleotides read TGCAGCGCTGGGGTGTGTATAGGACAGCCAAAATACTCCTACAATGAGCAGTTCTTC.